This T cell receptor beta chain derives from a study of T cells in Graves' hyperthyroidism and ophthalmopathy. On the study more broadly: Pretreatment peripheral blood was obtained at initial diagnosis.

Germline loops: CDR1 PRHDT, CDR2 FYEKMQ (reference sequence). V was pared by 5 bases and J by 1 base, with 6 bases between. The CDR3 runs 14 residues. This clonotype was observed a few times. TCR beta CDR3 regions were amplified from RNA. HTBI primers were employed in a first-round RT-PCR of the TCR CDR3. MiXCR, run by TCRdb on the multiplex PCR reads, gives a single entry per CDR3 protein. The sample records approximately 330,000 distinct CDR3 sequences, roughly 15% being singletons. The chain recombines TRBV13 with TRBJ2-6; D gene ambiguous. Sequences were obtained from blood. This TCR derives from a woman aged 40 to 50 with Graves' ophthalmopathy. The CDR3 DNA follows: TGTGCCAGCAGCGAAACATCTGGGGCCAACGTCCTGACTTTC. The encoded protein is CASSETSGANVLTF.